This T cell receptor beta chain emerged from a study of immune cell composition in non-small cell lung cancer. Clones were sequenced by immunoSEQ multiplex PCR, and TCRdb holds only the in-frame ones, with some missing. The sample shows about 7,500 clones, roughly three quarters of them seen only once. The TCR was taken from a human donor with non-small cell lung cancer. The sequencing sample was made of lung tumor tissue.

The CDR3 sequence: CASTKQPNTGELFF. The CDR3 DNA reads TGTGCCAGTACCAAACAGCCAAACACCGGGGAGCTGTTTTTT. The genes are TRBV19 and TRBJ2-2; no firm D call. The length of the CDR3 is 14 residues. V shed 7 bases and J shed 2 bases, with 11 bases lying between them. The germline gives CDR1 LNHDA, CDR2 SQIVND (reference sequence).